The text below deals with one T cell receptor (beta chain). Per the authors' pipeline: Amplification of reference gene primers provided the estimated nucleated cell counts. The data were produced by immunoSEQ multiplex PCR, yet TCRdb's version contains in-frame clones alone and is incomplete. Clone size and V and J calls were adopted from that table, with D and trimming inferred from the DNA. The sample holds about 140,000 clones, roughly 85% seen once. This entry comes from a study of blood T cell repertoires in COVID-19. Study summary: The United States, Italy and Spain were the sources of the acute and convalescent COVID-19 samples. From T cells, B-cell-depleted T cells, or PBMCs came the material, which was cDNA or gDNA.

Germline V gives CDR1 SGDLS, CDR2 YYNGEE. This CDR3 has 16 amino acids. V lost 0 bases to trimming and J lost 4 bases; unmatched junction nucleotides: 8. The chain uses TRBV9 and TRBJ1-2, with 8 bases matching TRBD1. The receptor was derived from a man aged 45-60 years with acute or convalescent COVID-19. The specimen was peripheral blood. DNA for the CDR3: TGTGCCAGCAGCGTAGTCGGCGACAGGGGAGCCTATGGCTACACCTTC. Its translation: CASSVVGDRGAYGYTF.